Reported below is one T cell receptor beta chain. How the authors handled the data: For nucleated cells, counts were estimated from reference gene primer amplification. Measured with immunoSEQ multiplex PCR; TCRdb has only the in-frame clones, and not every one. V, J and clone size are taken as reported in that table, and D and trimming were inferred from the DNA itself. The sample has 170,000 or so clones, more than 70% seen once; the top ten hold roughly 7%. V lost 2 bases and J 12 bases, leaving 17 bases between the germline ends. Germline-derived CDR1 and CDR2 are MNHEY and SVGAGI. This CDR3 spans 15 amino acids. The sample is drawn from a study of blood T cell repertoires in COVID-19. The wider study: The samples span acute and convalescent COVID-19 from the United States, Italy and Spain. Sample material is recorded as cDNA or gDNA derived from T cells, B-cell-depleted T cells, or PBMCs.

The chain combines TRBV6-5 with TRBJ1-6, with a tentative D call TRBD1 (5 bases). The sequencing input was peripheral blood. The receptor comes from a man in his fifties or sixties with active or convalescent COVID-19. The CDR3, as DNA: TGTGCCAGCAGTTACGGCGGGACTCGCTGGGTACCCCTCCACTTT. Translation gives CASSYGGTRWVPLHF.